The rows below give T cell receptor beta chains drawn from one sample of a study of control samples from healthy donors and cancer patients. Produced via immunoSEQ multiplex PCR; TCRdb's table is partial and in-frame only. The sample contains about 45,000 clones, approximately 90% of which appear only once. Sequencing was carried out using PBMCs. Source of these receptors: a woman aged 40 to 50 with head and neck cancer. CDR3s include the opening cysteine and the closing phenylalanine or tryptophan. The order of the fields is D gene, J gene, clone size, V gene, CDR3 DNA, CDR3 protein. D genes are given only for firm matches. Only part of the rows carry a size: once, few, many, or a class if the clone is expanded.

NA TRBJ2-7 NA TRBV3-1/TRBV3-2 TGTGCCAGCAGCCAACCCCCCTCGTATTCCGAGCAGTACTTC CASSQPPSYSEQYF
NA TRBJ2-3 NA TRBV6-5 TGTGCCAGCACCTCCACCACAGATACGCAGTATTTT CASTSTTDTQYF
NA TRBJ2-2 NA TRBV6-5 TGTGCCAGCAGTTACAGGGTGAACACCGGGGAGCTGTTTTTT CASSYRVNTGELFF
TRBD1 TRBJ2-7 NA TRBV15 TGTGCCACCAGCAGGGGACAGACAGGGTCCACGGAGGAGCAGTACTTC CATSRGQTGSTEEQYF
TRBD2 TRBJ2-2 NA TRBV4-1 TGCGCCAGCAGCCAGATTACTAGCGCCACCGGGGAGCTGTTTTTT CASSQITSATGELFF
NA TRBJ1-4 few TRBV5-1 TGCGCCAGCAGCGACACAGGCGCAACTAATGAAAAACTGTTTTTT CASSDTGATNEKLFF
NA TRBJ1-2 NA TRBV11-2 TGTGCCAGCAGCTTAGAACAGGGCGACTATGGCTACACCTTC CASSLEQGDYGYTF
TRBD1 TRBJ1-3 once TRBV10-3 TGTGCCCCGTTGGAGGGGGCAAAAGGAAACACCATATATTTT CAPLEGAKGNTIYF
NA TRBJ1-1 NA TRBV30 TGTGCCTGGAGTGTAAAGACAGGACTAACCCCGGGGGACACTGAAGCTTTCTTT CAWSVKTGLTPGDTEAFF
TRBD2 TRBJ2-1 NA TRBV18 TGTGCCAGCTCACCAAGGACTAGCGTTGGCTACAATGAGCAGTTCTTC CASSPRTSVGYNEQFF
NA TRBJ2-7 NA TRBV7-2 TGTGCCAGCAGCTTATTCGGCACCCCCTACGAGCAGTACTTC CASSLFGTPYEQYF
TRBD2 TRBJ2-5 NA TRBV11-2 TGTGCCAGCAGCCCTTCACTAGCCGGGGGGGAGACCCAGTACTTC CASSPSLAGGETQYF
NA TRBJ1-1 once TRBV5-1 TGCGCCAGCAGCCCTATCCGGCAGATGAACACTGAAGCTTTCTTT CASSPIRQMNTEAFF
TRBD2 TRBJ2-1 once TRBV28 TGTGCCAGCAGTTTAGCCGGGACTAGCGGGAACAATGAGCAGTTCTTC CASSLAGTSGNNEQFF
NA TRBJ1-1 NA TRBV30 TGTGCCTGGGAGCCCGCCTTTAACACTGAAGCTTTCTTT CAWEPAFNTEAFF
NA TRBJ2-3 NA TRBV5-4 TGTGCCAGCAGCCAGGAGCGCCCGCCGGATACGCAGTATTTT CASSQERPPDTQYF
TRBD1 TRBJ2-3 NA TRBV5-4 TGTGCCAGCAGCCTACCAGGGACAGGGGGCGATACGCAGTATTTT CASSLPGTGGDTQYF
NA TRBJ1-5 NA TRBV28 TGTGCCAGCAGGGCTGAGCCGGGAAAGGGCCAGCCCCAGCATTTT CASRAEPGKGQPQHF
TRBD1 TRBJ1-4 once TRBV2 TGTGCCAGCAGTCCTGACAGGGCGGGTGGAAAACTGTTTTTT CASSPDRAGGKLFF
TRBD1 TRBJ2-5 NA TRBV2 TGTGCCAGCAGAAGACAGGGGTTAACTCAAGAGGCCCAGTACTTC CASRRQGLTQEAQYF
TRBD2 TRBJ2-1 NA TRBV7-8 TGTGCCAGCAGCTTAGGGCTAGCGGGGGGAACCTACAATGAGCAGTTCTTC CASSLGLAGGTYNEQFF
NA TRBJ1-2 NA TRBV6-5 TGTGCCAGCAGTTACGACATGAGGCCTTACGCTGGTGGCTACACCTTC CASSYDMRPYAGGYTF
TRBD2 TRBJ2-7 NA TRBV7-3 TGTGCCAGCAGCTTACTCGGCGGGAGCTACGAGCAGTACTTC CASSLLGGSYEQYF
NA TRBJ1-2 NA TRBV3-1/TRBV3-2 TGTGCCAGCAGCCCCATTGTAATTGGACTATCCGTCTATGGCTACACCTTC CASSPIVIGLSVYGYTF
TRBD1 TRBJ2-3 few TRBV7-9 TGTGCCAGCAGCTTAAACAGGGGCGCAGATACGCAGTATTTT CASSLNRGADTQYF
NA TRBJ1-1 NA TRBV19 TGTGCCAGTAGTATCCCAGGGACGGGGAACACTGAAGCTTTCTTT CASSIPGTGNTEAFF
TRBD2 TRBJ2-1 NA TRBV29-1 TGCAGCGTTGAAGCGCCGGGACTAGCGGGAGGATCCCCCAATGAGCAGTTCTTC CSVEAPGLAGGSPNEQFF
NA TRBJ2-7 few TRBV24-1 TGTGCCACCAGTGCAGGGGACGGACTTTACGAGCAGTACTTC CATSAGDGLYEQYF
NA TRBJ1-1 NA TRBV19 TGTGCCAGTAGTATGGGGCTGGAGATGAACACTGAAGCTTTCTTT CASSMGLEMNTEAFF
NA TRBJ1-5 NA TRBV10-2 TGCGCCAGCAGTAAAGGGACCACAATGGGCCAGCCCCAGCATTTT CASSKGTTMGQPQHF
NA TRBJ1-1 NA TRBV4-1 TGCGCCAGCAGCCGAACGATGAACACTGAAGCTTTCTTT CASSRTMNTEAFF
NA TRBJ2-7 NA TRBV25-1 TGTGCCAGCAAGGGGGGCCAGACCTACGAGCAGTACTTC CASKGGQTYEQYF
TRBD2 TRBJ2-7 NA TRBV20-1 TGCAGTGCTAGTCGGATCGCGGGAGGGTCCTACGAGCAGTACTTC CSASRIAGGSYEQYF
NA TRBJ2-1 NA TRBV28 TGTGCCAGCAGAAGACCGGGATCCAATGAGCAGTTCTTC CASRRPGSNEQFF
NA TRBJ1-1 NA TRBV5-4 TGTGCCAGCAGCCCAACAAAGAACACTGAAGCTTTCTTT CASSPTKNTEAFF
NA TRBJ1-5 few TRBV11-2 TGTGCCAGCAGCTTAGACCGGAGAAGGCTGGATTCCCTCAATCAGCCCCAGCATTTT CASSLDRRRLDSLNQPQHF
NA TRBJ2-7 NA TRBV6-7 TGTGCCAGCAGTTACTTTTTCAGGGTAAAGTACCCCTACGAGCAGTACTTC CASSYFFRVKYPYEQYF
NA TRBJ1-2 NA TRBV15 TGTGCCACCAGCAGAGCACAACAGACGGCGGAGTACACCTTC CATSRAQQTAEYTF
NA TRBJ1-1 NA TRBV10-2 TGCGCCAGCAGGCCGAGGGGGGAGAACACTGAAGCTTTCTTT CASRPRGENTEAFF
TRBD2 TRBJ2-3 NA TRBV7-8 TGTGCCAGCAGCCTACTCGCGGGGGGGGTGAATACGCAGTATTTT CASSLLAGGVNTQYF
NA TRBJ1-1 NA TRBV9 TGTGCCAGCAGCGTAGGTCAGGGGTGGGGGCACACTGAAGCTTTCTTT CASSVGQGWGHTEAFF
NA TRBJ1-2 NA TRBV28 TGTGCCAGCAGGTCCAACTATGGCTACACCTTC CASRSNYGYTF
TRBD2 TRBJ2-2 NA TRBV29-1 TGCAGCGTTGAAGATGGGCCGGGACTAGCGGGGGGAGGGACCGGGGAGCTGTTTTTT CSVEDGPGLAGGGTGELFF
NA TRBJ1-5 NA TRBV28 TGTGCCAGCAGCAGCCCCGGGACAACCCCAAATCAGCCCCAGCATTTT CASSSPGTTPNQPQHF
NA TRBJ1-2 NA TRBV6-5 TGTGCCAGCAGCCTTAACTATGGCTACACCTTC CASSLNYGYTF
NA TRBJ2-5 NA TRBV20-1 TGCAGTGCTTGGGGAGTTGAGACCCAGTACTTC CSAWGVETQYF
NA TRBJ1-1 NA TRBV6-1 TGTGCCAGCAGTGAAGCATCGGGGGGGCGAACTGAAGCTTTCTTT CASSEASGGRTEAFF
TRBD1 TRBJ1-1 NA TRBV14 TGTGCCAGCAGCCTCGGGACAGTGAACACTGAAGCTTTCTTT CASSLGTVNTEAFF
NA TRBJ2-4 NA TRBV25-1 TGTGCCAGCAGTGACAGCCTGTTGCCCAAAAACATTCAGTACTTC CASSDSLLPKNIQYF
NA TRBJ2-3 NA TRBV7-9 TGTGCCAGCAGCTTGGGACCAGCTCCAGATACGCAGTATTTT CASSLGPAPDTQYF
NA TRBJ1-5 NA TRBV30 TGTGCCTGGAGTGTACAGGGTAATCAGCCCCAGCATTTT CAWSVQGNQPQHF
TRBD1 TRBJ1-6 NA TRBV2 TGTGCCAGCAGTGAAAGGGGGCGGCGGAATTCACCCCTCCACTTT CASSERGRRNSPLHF
NA TRBJ1-2 NA TRBV28 TGTGCCAGCAGTCGTGCGGCTAACTATGGCTACACCTTC CASSRAANYGYTF
NA TRBJ1-1 NA TRBV18 TGTGCCAGCTCACCGAGGGAGGGAGGGATGAACACTGAAGCTTTCTTT CASSPREGGMNTEAFF
NA TRBJ1-5 NA TRBV10-2 TGCGCCAGCAGTGACTCCCCAGCGAACAATCAGCCCCAGCATTTT CASSDSPANNQPQHF
TRBD2 TRBJ2-2 NA TRBV11-3 TGTGCCAGCAGCTCCCCCGCGGGAGTAAACACCGGGGAGCTGTTTTTT CASSSPAGVNTGELFF